This entry lists 8 T cell receptor beta chains sequenced from one sample in a study of blood T cell repertoires in COVID-19. Profiling relied on immunoSEQ multiplex PCR, and the TCRdb table lists in-frame clones only, not all of them. The data hold 200,000 to 300,000 clones, with about 90% observed a single time. The sequencing sample was made of peripheral blood. The receptors here all came from a man aged 25 to 40 with COVID-19, enrolled during active disease.

The chain carries TRBV10-1 and TRBJ2-2; TRBD2 matches at 8 bases. The CDR3 has 14 amino acids. V shed 4 bases, J shed 3 bases, and the junction held 1 base outside the gene matches. Germline CDR1 WNHNN, CDR2 SYGVQD (reference sequence). This CDR3 is CASSGGGYTGELFF. The CDR3, as DNA: TGCGCCAGCAGTGGCGGGGGGTACACCGGGGAGCTGTTTTTT.

The V gene is TRBV3-1 (or the pseudogene TRBV3-2), the J gene TRBJ1-1; TRBD1 aligns across 8 bases. V was pared by 8 bases and J by 11 bases, with 13 bases of the junction left unmatched. The CDR3 has 13 amino acids. Germline CDR1 reads LGHDT; CDR2 reads YNNKEL (reference sequence). For the CDR3, the DNA is TGTGCCAGCTCCTTAGGACAGGGAGGATATGCTTTCTTT. Translation gives CASSLGQGGYAFF.

J is TRBJ1-3 and V is TRBV4-1; 8 nucleotides match TRBD1. The CDR3 loop spans 15 amino acids. Germline assignment: CDR1 MGHRA and CDR2 YSYEKL. After removal of 0 bases from V and 11 bases from J, the junction contained 9 bases not matched to a gene. CDR3 nucleotide sequence: TGCGCCAGCAGCCAAGATTTCGGACAGGGAATTCCCATATATTTT. Its translation is CASSQDFGQGIPIYF.

The V gene is TRBV6-5, the J gene TRBJ1-3; no clear D. The germline gives CDR1 MNHEY, CDR2 SVGAGI. Between the trimmed V and J ends, which lost 2 bases and 0 bases, there was a span of 5 bases. The CDR3 totals 14 residues. The CDR3 sequence is CASSYGSSGNTIYF. The CDR3 bases are TGTGCCAGCAGTTACGGGAGCTCTGGAAACACCATATATTTT.

The chain uses TRBV28 and TRBJ1-2; D not resolved. Germline V gene sequence: CDR1 MDHEN, CDR2 SYDVKM. The CDR3 runs 12 residues. The V end lost 7 bases, the J end lost 1 base, and 7 bases lay between the germline ends. CDR3 amino acids: CASKLVNYGYTF. CDR3 coding DNA: TGTGCCAGCAAACTCGTTAACTATGGCTACACCTTC.

The table lists this clone with a count of one. The V gene is TRBV2, the J gene TRBJ1-5, with D perhaps TRBD1 (6 bases). Trimming removed 1 base from V and 7 bases from J, with 11 bases in between. Germline V gene sequence: CDR1 SNHLY, CDR2 FYNNEI. The CDR3 runs 14 residues. CDR3 sequence reads: CASSEGQQGQPQHF. CDR3 nucleotides: TGTGCCAGCAGTGAAGGACAGCAGGGGCAGCCCCAGCATTTT.

The gene calls are TRBV7-3 and TRBJ1-1; no clear D gene. Deletions cut 5 bases from V and 1 base from J, with 11 bases between. Looked up from germline, CDR1 is SGHTA and CDR2 is FQGTGA. The CDR3 has 14 residues. The CDR3 is CASSQRGGNTEAFF. CDR3 coding DNA: TGTGCCAGCAGCCAAAGAGGAGGGAACACTGAAGCTTTCTTT.

CDR3 region: CASSQDPGALHF. CDR3 sequence (DNA): TGCGCCAGCAGCCAAGATCCGGGGGCCCTCCACTTT. The chain uses TRBV4-1 and TRBJ1-6; D may be TRBD1 (5 bases). Per germline, CDR1 MGHRA and CDR2 YSYEKL. V lost 0 bases to trimming and J lost 14 bases, with 8 bases between them. CDR3 length equals 12 residues.